This T cell receptor (beta chain) was recorded in a study of OX40 agonist ivuxolimab in advanced cancers. Turning to the study itself: Ivuxolimab was administered intravenously to patients at 0.01 to 10 mg/kg every 2 weeks. One hepatocellular carcinoma and two cutaneous melanoma patients partially responded.

Profiling relied on immunoSEQ multiplex PCR, and the TCRdb table lists in-frame clones only, not all of them. Of roughly 80,000 clones in the sample, 83% were seen once. With respect to this clone: Antigen unknown.

Study-level findings and limits: Expansion of clones was among the lowest in partial responders at 0.1-3.0 mg/kg.

CDR1 and CDR2 (germline): GTSNPN, SVGIG (reference sequence). V lost 1 base and J 2 bases, leaving 9 bases between the germline ends. This CDR3 is built from 14 residues. The chain links TRBV30 to TRBJ1-5; D is unresolved. The sequence was collected from an adult with an advanced solid tumor such as melanoma, head and neck, liver or kidney cancer. The source material was CD4+ or CD8+ T cells sorted from blood, sampled in a trial of the OX40 agonist ivuxolimab. The CDR3 loop is CAWSAGMGNQPQHF. The CDR3 DNA reads as TGTGCCTGGAGTGCGGGGATGGGCAATCAGCCCCAGCATTTT.